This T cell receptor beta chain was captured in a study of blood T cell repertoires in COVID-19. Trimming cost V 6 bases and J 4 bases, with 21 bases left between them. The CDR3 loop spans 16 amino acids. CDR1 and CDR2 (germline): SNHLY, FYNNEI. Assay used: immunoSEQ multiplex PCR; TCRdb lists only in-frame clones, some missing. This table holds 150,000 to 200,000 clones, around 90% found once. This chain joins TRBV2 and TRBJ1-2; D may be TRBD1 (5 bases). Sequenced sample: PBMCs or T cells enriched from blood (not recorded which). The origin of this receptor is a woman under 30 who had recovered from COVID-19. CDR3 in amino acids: CASSLLPTGAPYGYTF. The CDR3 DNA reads TGTGCCAGCAGCCTCTTACCCACAGGAGCCCCCTATGGCTACACCTTC.